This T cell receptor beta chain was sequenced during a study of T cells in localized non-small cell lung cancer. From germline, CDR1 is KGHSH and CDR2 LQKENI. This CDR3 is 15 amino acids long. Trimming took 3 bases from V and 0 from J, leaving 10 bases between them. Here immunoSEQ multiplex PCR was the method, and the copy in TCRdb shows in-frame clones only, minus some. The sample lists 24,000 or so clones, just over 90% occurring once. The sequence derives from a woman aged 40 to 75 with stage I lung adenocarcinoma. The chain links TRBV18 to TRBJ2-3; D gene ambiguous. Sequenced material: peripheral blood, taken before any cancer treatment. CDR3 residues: CASSPSQSSTDTQYF. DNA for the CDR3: TGTGCCAGCTCACCGTCCCAGTCTAGCACAGATACGCAGTATTTT.